These 9 T cell receptor beta chains were all obtained from the same sample, sequenced in a study of blood T cell repertoires in COVID-19. Clones were sequenced by immunoSEQ multiplex PCR, and TCRdb holds only the in-frame ones, with some missing. This sample has 120,000 to 150,000 clones, with 88% found just once. Specimen: peripheral blood. All receptors come from a human donor with COVID-19, enrolled during active disease. The donor label of this sample is uncertain.

In DNA, the CDR3 is TGCAGCGTTGAAGATGCTAGCGGGTACACCGGGGAGCTGTTTTTT. Translating it yields CSVEDASGYTGELFF. The chain has TRBV29-1 and TRBJ2-2, with TRBD2 matching over 8 bases. There are 15 residues in the CDR3. V lost 0 bases to trimming and J lost 3 bases; unmatched junction nucleotides: 3. Germline assignment: CDR1 SQVTM and CDR2 ANQGSEA.

The gene calls are TRBV19 and TRBJ1-5; D might be TRBD1 (5 bases). V lost 6 bases, J lost 1 base, and 7 bases lay in between. The CDR3 sequence is 13 residues long. The germline V gene encodes CDR1 LNHDA and CDR2 SQIVND (reference sequence). In DNA form, the CDR3 reads TGTGCCAGTAGCTGGGGCAGCAATCAGCCCCAGCATTTT. Encoded protein: CASSWGSNQPQHF.

This clone was seen a few times. The chain uses TRBV14 and TRBJ1-6; D ambiguous. Trimming stripped 4 bases from V and 0 bases from J, with 7 bases between. Germline assignment: CDR1 SGHDN and CDR2 FVKESK. This CDR3 is 15 amino acids long. CDR3 protein: CASSRESSYNSPLHF. CDR3 sequence (DNA): TGTGCCAGCAGCCGAGAGAGCTCCTATAATTCACCCCTCCACTTT.

This chain connects TRBV19 to TRBJ1-1; D may be TRBD1 (5 bases). V lost 7 bases and J lost 2, with 11 bases in between. This CDR3 contains 13 residues. Germline V gene sequence: CDR1 LNHDA, CDR2 SQIVND (reference sequence). CDR3 bases: TGTGCCAGTAAGCGTGACAGCAACACTGAAGCTTTCTTT. It yields the protein CASKRDSNTEAFF.

The genes are TRBV6-5 and TRBJ2-1, with TRBD1 matching 8 bases. The CDR3 extends over 16 amino acids. The junction had 7 bases not matched to a gene; V was cut back by 4 bases and J by 2 bases. Germline V gives CDR1 MNHEY, CDR2 SVGAGI. The CDR3 DNA reads TGTGCCAGCAGTTTGCTGACAGGGGAAACCTACAATGAGCAGTTCTTC. Its protein is CASSLLTGETYNEQFF.

The chain combines TRBV18 with TRBJ2-7; D perhaps matches TRBD1 (7 bases). The length of the CDR3 is 15 residues. The germline V gene has CDR1 KGHSH and CDR2 LQKENI. Trimming left V 3 bases short and J 5 bases short, with 17 bases between. The CDR3 DNA reads as TGTGCCAGCTCACCGTTCAGACAGGGACTCCACGAGCAGTACTTC. Translated, it gives CASSPFRQGLHEQYF.

The gene calls are TRBV11-2 and TRBJ2-2, with D possibly TRBD2 on 5 matching bases. CDR3 length equals 15 residues. From germline, CDR1 is SGHAT and CDR2 FQNNGV. The germline V and J ends were trimmed by 1 base and 1 base, with 7 bases remaining between them. CDR3 nucleotide sequence: TGTGCCAGCAGCTTAGGGGGAGTGAACACCGGGGAGCTGTTTTTT. Its translation: CASSLGGVNTGELFF.

The chain employs TRBV28 and TRBJ2-7; D gene uncertain. CDR1 is MDHEN, CDR2 SYDVKM, per germline. The CDR3 spans 13 residues. With 4 bases removed from V and 2 bases from J, the gap between germline ends came to 9 bases. For the CDR3, the DNA is TGTGCCAGCAGTTATGTTTCAGCCTACGAGCAGTACTTC. This translates into CASSYVSAYEQYF.

CDR3 nucleotide sequence: TGTGCCAGCAGTTACTCGACGACAGGGGTGTCCTACGAGCAGTACTTC. Protein sequence: CASSYSTTGVSYEQYF. The chain joins TRBV6-5 to TRBJ2-7; 8 bases map to TRBD1. Losses at the gene ends were 0 bases for V and 1 base for J; bases not matched to a gene: 5. The CDR3 length is 16 residues. The germline V gene has CDR1 MNHEY and CDR2 SVGAGI.